This T cell receptor beta chain was sequenced in a study of shared clonotypes between healthy human individuals. Study-level findings and limits: About 5% of naive CD4 clonotypes were shared across four donors. It was only blood that was sampled, and tissue repertoires likely differ.

The CDR3 is made up of 14 amino acids. Germline V lookup: CDR1 SNHLY, CDR2 FYNNEI. Points on this clone: Its target is unknown.

Clones were read by immunoSEQ multiplex PCR, and TCRdb kept only the in-frame ones, dropping some. The repertoire holds a few hundred thousand clones, with roughly 97% as singletons. This sequence originates from a young woman in good health. The sequenced material came from naive CD4+ T cells sorted from blood. The subset here: CD45RA+ positively selected. The chain has TRBV2 and TRBJ2-5, with a weak D call TRBD2 (6 bases). Gene TRBJ2-7 matches the end of the DNA better, so the J call may be wrong. The CDR3 region is CASIRTSASAEQYF. The CDR3 DNA reads TGTGCCAGCATTCGAACAAGCGCTAGCGCCGAGCAGTACTTC.